This T cell receptor beta chain was obtained from a study of T-cell memory formation after mild COVID-19. Findings and caveats of the study: Most CD4+ clones that shrank were in CM and EM, while CD8+ ones turned up in EMRA. Contracting clones from day 15 to 85 showed balanced CD4/CD8; later expanders favored CD4+.

The table lists this clonotype with many counts. As yet, its antigen is unknown. TCRdb fed the 5' RACE reads into MiXCR, producing one record per CDR3 protein. The table has hundreds of thousands of distinct CDR3 sequences, about 20% seen once. The ends were cut back, 2 bases at V and 5 bases at J, with 19 bases in the middle. The germline gives CDR1 ENHRY, CDR2 SYGVKD. The CDR3 runs 17 residues. The rearrangement links TRBV10-3 to TRBJ2-1, with D tentatively TRBD1 or TRBD2 (5 bases each). The sequence derives from an adult woman who had mild COVID-19 (a few samples of this study predate the infection). Cell type and time point are not known. The sequencing sample was made of PBMCs or a T cell subset sorted from them (not recorded which). In DNA form, the CDR3 reads TGTGCCATCAGTGAGGTCTGGGACGGGACGGTTAACAATGAGCAGTTCTTC. Its translation: CAISEVWDGTVNNEQFF.